These 20 T cell receptor beta chains came from one sample sequenced in a study of Ad26.COV2.S vaccination and SARS-CoV-2 variants. Noted treatment: around 19 received Ad26.COV2.S at low or high dose, single or two shots; about 5 received placebo; per-sample allocation not given. On day 63 after the first injection, vaccine and placebo recipients gave samples. This table comes from immunoSEQ multiplex PCR, and its TCRdb copy is limited to in-frame clones, with some not included. The repertoire includes over 350,000 clones, less than 90% of them detected once, and under 4% sits in the top ten. Material: peripheral blood, obtained in a trial of Ad26.COV2.S vaccine versus placebo. Source of these receptors: a person aged 18 to 59 who received the Ad26.COV2.S COVID-19 vaccine or a placebo.

The gene calls are TRBV20-1 and TRBJ1-1; unclear D gene. Germline V gene lookup returns CDR1 DFQATT and CDR2 SNEGSKA (reference sequence). The CDR3 extends over 15 amino acids. V shed 3 bases and J shed 6 bases, with 20 bases lying between them. The CDR3 here is CSASSFRDRVAEAFF. CDR3 DNA: TGCAGTGCTAGTTCATTTCGTGATAGGGTCGCTGAAGCTTTCTTT.

The count of this clone is one. The V and J genes are TRBV21-1 and TRBJ1-3. TRBV21-1 counts as a pseudogene. The length of the CDR3 is 15 residues. The CDR3 DNA is TGTGCCAGCAGTTTAAGTAGGGTCTCTGGAAACACCATATATTTT. It specifies CASSLSRVSGNTIYF.

About this clone itself: Other DNA sequences in this specimen translate into the identical CDR3. The CDR3 sequence: CASSLAGGAYNEQFF. CDR3 DNA sequence: TGTGCCAGCAGCTTAGCCGGGGGGGCCTACAATGAGCAGTTCTTC. The chain carries TRBV7-6 and TRBJ2-1, with TRBD2 matching over 8 bases. The CDR3 is 15 residues long. V lost 0 bases to trimming and J lost 2 bases; unmatched junction nucleotides: 0. Germline V lookup: CDR1 SGHVS, CDR2 FNYEAQ.

The chain recombines TRBV4-1 with TRBJ1-2; TRBD1 is a possible D gene (6 bases). The CDR3 has 14 amino acids. Germline CDR1 and CDR2: MGHRA and YSYEKL. The germline V and J ends were trimmed by 6 bases and 7 bases, with 18 bases remaining between them. Here the CDR3 reads CASRRIGGALGYTF. The CDR3 DNA sequence: TGCGCCAGCAGACGAATCGGGGGGGCGCTTGGCTACACCTTC.

The chain employs TRBV5-1 and TRBJ2-7; 7 bases match TRBD1. The V and J ends lost 1 base and 5 bases, in that order; junction bases with no gene match: 0. The CDR3 is 12 residues long. Germline loops: CDR1 SGHRS, CDR2 YFSETQ. DNA for the CDR3: TGCGCCAGCAGCTTGACAGGGGACGAGCAGTACTTC. Residues: CASSLTGDEQYF.

The chain joins TRBV7-9 to TRBJ2-3; D uncertain. The CDR3 is made up of 15 amino acids. Germline CDR1 and CDR2: SEHNR and FQNEAQ (reference sequence). Trimming removed 1 base from V and 2 bases from J, with 10 bases in between. The CDR3 is CASSLEPQTTDTQYF. Here the CDR3 DNA reads TGTGCCAGCAGCTTAGAGCCCCAGACCACAGATACGCAGTATTTT.

The genes are TRBV9 and TRBJ1-3; a possible D gene is TRBD1 (5 bases). This CDR3 has 16 amino acids. V dropped 3 bases and J dropped 0 bases, with 13 bases sitting between them. Looked up from germline, CDR1 is SGDLS and CDR2 is YYNGEE. The CDR3: CASSAMGRSSGNTIYF. The CDR3 bases are TGTGCCAGCAGCGCTATGGGACGGAGCTCTGGAAACACCATATATTTT.

V usage is TRBV6-5 and J usage is TRBJ1-5; maybe TRBD1 (5 bases). CDR3 size: 15 residues. V lost 6 bases and J lost 0, with 12 bases in between. Germline-derived CDR1 and CDR2 are MNHEY and SVGAGI. The CDR3 sequence: CASRLRQYSNQPQHF. The CDR3 bases are TGTGCCAGCAGACTACGACAGTATAGCAATCAGCCCCAGCATTTT.

The chain couples TRBV10-1 to TRBJ2-1; TRBD1 matches 9 bases. Germline V gene sequence: CDR1 WNHNN, CDR2 SYGVQD (reference sequence). The CDR3 totals 15 residues. Germline trimming cut 5 bases from V and 4 bases from J; bases unmatched to any gene: 6. The CDR3 sequence is CASSTTGGLYNEQFF. CDR3 DNA: TGCGCCAGCAGTACGACAGGGGGACTTTACAATGAGCAGTTCTTC.

The rearrangement links TRBV6-5 to TRBJ1-4, with unresolved D. Germline lookup yields CDR1 MNHEY and CDR2 SVGAGI. The length of the CDR3 is 11 residues. Trimming stripped 5 bases from V and 5 bases from J, with 3 bases between. The CDR3 region is CASSQNEKLFF. CDR3 bases: TGTGCCAGCAGTCAGAATGAAAAACTGTTTTTT.

This chain connects TRBV4-1 to TRBJ1-4, with D perhaps matching TRBD1 (6 bases). Trimming removed 2 bases at V and 0 bases at J, with 19 bases between. Germline V lookup: CDR1 MGHRA, CDR2 YSYEKL. This CDR3 has 19 residues. The DNA of the CDR3 is TGCGCCAGCAGCCAATCGATAGGACAGAGGGGTCCAACTAATGAAAAACTGTTTTTT. Its translation: CASSQSIGQRGPTNEKLFF.

The rearrangement joins TRBV3-1 (or the pseudogene TRBV3-2) to TRBJ2-3; 13 nucleotides line up with TRBD2. The CDR3 is 18 residues long. The germline CDR1 and CDR2 sequences are LGHDT and YNNKEL (reference sequence). V shed 0 bases and J 2 bases; nucleotides not matched to a gene: 5. CDR3 protein: CASSQELAGGLLTDTQYF. For the CDR3, the DNA is TGTGCCAGCAGCCAAGAACTAGCGGGGGGGTTACTCACAGATACGCAGTATTTT.

The chain couples TRBV3-1 (or the pseudogene TRBV3-2) to TRBJ2-1; D unclear. Trimming removed 5 bases at V and 2 bases at J, with 4 bases between. CDR3 size: 12 residues. The germline V gene encodes CDR1 LGHDT and CDR2 YNNKEL (reference sequence). CDR3 bases: TGTGCCAGCAGCTCTGCCTACAATGAGCAGTTCTTC. Encoded protein: CASSSAYNEQFF.

The chain combines TRBV7-2 with TRBJ2-2; D may be TRBD2 (5 bases). Trimming took off 5 bases at V and 7 bases at J, with 14 bases between the two ends. The CDR3 runs 14 residues. CDR1 and CDR2 from the germline V gene are SGHTA and FQGNSA. The CDR3 nucleotides are TGTGCCAGCAGCAACCCGTCAGCGGACGGGGAGCTGTTTTTT. Amino acid sequence: CASSNPSADGELFF.

The genes are TRBV24-1 and TRBJ2-3, with 12 bases matching TRBD1. Germline lookup yields CDR1 KGHDR and CDR2 SFDVKD. The V and J ends lost 4 bases and 6 bases, in that order; junction bases with no gene match: 4. The CDR3 length is 15 residues. The CDR3 DNA sequence: TGTGCCACCAGTGAAAGGGACAGGGGGCGTGATACGCAGTATTTT. Amino acid sequence: CATSERDRGRDTQYF.

The chain uses TRBV3-1 (or the pseudogene TRBV3-2) and TRBJ2-1; no firm D call. Trimming removed 0 bases at V and 8 bases at J, with 11 bases between. Germline V CDR1 and CDR2: LGHDT, YNNKEL (reference sequence). The CDR3 consists of 14 residues. The CDR3 coding sequence is TGTGCCAGCAGCCAAGATAGTGAAGCAGATGAGCAGTTCTTC. This sequence encodes CASSQDSEADEQFF.

The chain couples TRBV15 to TRBJ1-1; D possibly corresponds to TRBD1 (5 bases). This CDR3 has 14 residues. The germline V and J ends were trimmed by 1 base and 0 bases, with 6 bases remaining between them. In germline, CDR1 is LNHNV, CDR2 YYDKDF (reference sequence). Here the CDR3 DNA reads TGTGCCACCAGCAGAGGGGGCGTGAACACTGAAGCTTTCTTT. The encoded protein is CATSRGGVNTEAFF.

The rearrangement joins TRBV4-3 to TRBJ1-4; no clear D. CDR1 and CDR2 from the germline V gene are LGHNA and YSLEER. This CDR3 is 18 amino acids long. The germline V and J ends were trimmed by 4 bases and 0 bases, with 18 bases remaining between them. In DNA, the CDR3 is TGCGCCAGCAGCCGGGGATGGAAGGGTTCTGCAACTAATGAAAAACTGTTTTTT. Translated: CASSRGWKGSATNEKLFF.

The chain recombines TRBV7-2 with TRBJ2-1; the D gene is possibly TRBD1 (6 bases). The length of the CDR3 is 15 residues. CDR1 is SGHTA and CDR2 is FQGNSA in the germline V gene. V lost 5 bases to trimming and J lost 4 bases, with 15 bases between them. The CDR3 sequence is CASSPGVGQYNEQFF. The CDR3 nucleotides read TGTGCCAGCAGCCCAGGGGTTGGACAGTACAATGAGCAGTTCTTC.

The J gene is TRBJ1-6, the V gene TRBV4-1; D is ambiguous. The CDR3 sequence is 14 residues long. The V end was cut by 0 bases, the J end by 7 bases, with 7 bases between. Germline CDR1 and CDR2: MGHRA and YSYEKL. The CDR3 DNA is TGCGCCAGCAGCCAAGAGATGGGGAATTCACCCCTCCACTTT. Translating it yields CASSQEMGNSPLHF.